Each of the 18 T cell receptor beta chains below was sequenced from the same sample in a study of T cell changes during pregnancy in multiple sclerosis. The assay was immunoSEQ multiplex PCR, and TCRdb's table has in-frame clones only and misses some. The data contain approximately 34,000 clones, about 92% of them singletons. Sequenced here: CD4+ T cells from peripheral blood mononuclear cells, sampled in the second trimester of pregnancy. The receptors shown here come from a female donor with multiple sclerosis, enrolled in a pregnancy study.

This chain links TRBV11-3 with TRBJ2-2, with TRBD1 matching over 10 bases. Looked up from germline, CDR1 is SGHNT and CDR2 is YENEEA. Unmatched junction bases numbered 3, after V lost 2 bases and J lost 6 bases. This CDR3 region has 15 residues. The CDR3 DNA reads as TGTGCCAGCAGCTTATCCGGGACAGGGGCCGGGGAGCTGTTTTTT. The encoded protein is CASSLSGTGAGELFF.

The CDR3 DNA reads as TGTGCCAGCAGCTTGGGCCGTCGAGCTAACTATGGCTACACCTTC. Encoded protein: CASSLGRRANYGYTF. This sequence joins TRBV5-5 and TRBJ1-2; no reliable D call. V shed 0 bases and J shed 0 bases, with 9 bases lying between them. The CDR3 contains 15 residues. Germline V gene sequence: CDR1 SGHKS, CDR2 YYEKEE (reference sequence). The whole variable domain, filled in from reference TRBV5-5 and TRBJ1-2, reads DAGVTQSPTHLIKTRGQQVTLRCSPISGHKSVSWYQQVLGQGPQFIFQYYEKEERGRGNFPDRFSARQFPNYSSELNVNALLLGDSALYLCASSLGRRANYGYTFGSGTRLTVV.

The table lists this clone with a few counts. V is TRBV5-1 and J is TRBJ2-7, with D possibly matching TRBD2 (7 bases). Per germline, CDR1 SGHRS and CDR2 YFSETQ. V was cut by 0 bases and J by 6 bases, with 22 bases left in between. This CDR3 has 17 amino acids. CDR3 loop: CASSLEGGGSLVREQYF. CDR3 DNA sequence: TGCGCCAGCAGCTTGGAGGGGGGCGGGAGCTTGGTGCGCGAGCAGTACTTC. Supplemented by reference TRBV5-1 and TRBJ2-7, the full variable domain reads KAGVTQTPRYLIKTRGQQVTLSCSPISGHRSVSWYQQTPGQGLQFLFEYFSETQRNKGNFPGRFSGRQFSNSRSEMNVSTLELGDSALYLCASSLEGGGSLVREQYFGPGTRLTVT.

In its sample, this clone was seen once. V gene TRBV27 combines with J gene TRBJ2-5; tentative D call: TRBD1 (6 bases). The germline CDR1 and CDR2 sequences are MNHEY and SMNVEV (reference sequence). Trimming removed 5 bases from V and 5 bases from J, with 18 bases in between. This CDR3 is 15 amino acids long. DNA for the CDR3: TGTGCCAGCAGTCCAACAGGGTCCGGAGTGGAGACCCAGTACTTC. Residues: CASSPTGSGVETQYF.

The chain is built from TRBV7-6 and TRBJ2-7; 9 bases align to TRBD2. Trimming at V came to 5 bases and at J to 0 bases, leaving 5 bases not matched to a gene. Germline CDR1 SGHVS, CDR2 FNYEAQ. This CDR3 region has 15 residues. The CDR3 loop is CASSPTGLASYEQYF. DNA of the CDR3: TGTGCCAGCAGCCCCACGGGACTAGCCTCCTACGAGCAGTACTTC. The variable domain in full, completed from reference TRBV7-6 and TRBJ2-7, reads GAGVSQSPRYKVTKRGQDVALRCDPISGHVSLYWYRQALGQGPEFLTYFNYEAQQDKSGLPNDRFSAERPEGSISTLTIQRTEQRDSAMYRCASSPTGLASYEQYFGPGTRLTVT.

V usage is TRBV25-1 and J usage is TRBJ1-1, with 7 bases identical to TRBD1. Germline CDR1 reads MGHDK; CDR2 reads SYGVNS. There are 14 residues in the CDR3. V lost 9 bases, J lost 0 bases, and 7 bases stayed unmatched. DNA of the CDR3: TGTGCCAGTCGAAAAGGGACAGTGAACACTGAAGCTTTCTTT. It codes for CASRKGTVNTEAFF.

The chain employs TRBV19 and TRBJ2-3; 7 nucleotides match TRBD2. The CDR3 length is 15 residues. The V and J ends lost 5 bases and 2 bases, in that order; junction bases with no gene match: 7. The germline V gene has CDR1 LNHDA and CDR2 SQIVND (reference sequence). CDR3 region: CASSLGTTYTDTQYF. DNA of the CDR3: TGTGCCAGTAGTCTCGGGACTACCTACACAGATACGCAGTATTTT.

In this sample, this clone turned up once. The chain recombines TRBV6-1 with TRBJ1-5, with no clear D. The germline V and J ends were trimmed by 6 bases and 0 bases, with 6 bases remaining between them. The germline gives CDR1 MNHNS, CDR2 SASEGT. CDR3 size: 13 residues. The CDR3, as DNA: TGTGCCAGCAGCTTAATTAGCAATCAGCCCCAGCATTTT. It translates to CASSLISNQPQHF.

The genes are TRBV7-8 and TRBJ1-3; the D gene is possibly TRBD1 (6 bases). The CDR3 has 15 amino acids. V lost 2 bases, J lost 3 bases, and 11 bases lay in between. The germline CDR1 and CDR2 sequences are SGHVS and FQNEAQ. The DNA of the CDR3 is TGTGCCAGCAGCTTACAGACAGGAGGTGGAAACACCATATATTTT. Protein product: CASSLQTGGGNTIYF.

The J gene is TRBJ1-5, the V gene TRBV6-5; D not resolved. The CDR3 spans 15 residues. Germline CDR1 and CDR2: MNHEY and SVGAGI. V dropped 5 bases and J dropped 0 bases, with 11 bases sitting between them. The CDR3 nucleotides read TGTGCCAGCAGTACAGTTGCAGATAGCAATCAGCCCCAGCATTTT. Protein sequence: CASSTVADSNQPQHF.

This chain connects TRBV18 to TRBJ2-5; D is uncertain. Trimming cost V 0 bases and J 0 bases, with 11 bases left between them. The CDR3 runs to 16 residues. Per the germline V gene, CDR1 is KGHSH and CDR2 is LQKENI. The CDR3 bases are TGTGCCAGCTCACCACCCCTACAGCAGTACCAAGAGACCCAGTACTTC. Its translation is CASSPPLQQYQETQYF.

The chain links TRBV6-6 to TRBJ1-2; 9 bases map to TRBD1. Trimming took 4 bases from V and 6 from J; bases not matched to a gene: 9. There are 15 residues in the CDR3. The germline CDR1 and CDR2 sequences are MNHNY and SVGAGI (reference sequence). The CDR3 protein is CASSSTGTGTHGYTF. The CDR3 bases are TGTGCCAGCAGTTCAACCGGGACAGGGACGCATGGCTACACCTTC.

On this clone itself: A read error may account for a junction end that differs from germline. The CDR3 loop reads CASRARGSPSGRAQYF. The CDR3 bases are TGTGCCAGCAGGGCCAGGGGGTCGCCTAGCGGGAGGGCCCAATACTTC. V and J are TRBV27 and TRBJ2-5; 12 bases map to TRBD2. Germline CDR1 reads MNHEY; CDR2 reads SMNVEV (reference sequence). The CDR3 is 16 amino acids.

CDR3 coding DNA: TGTGCCAGCTCACCTACAGAGACAAACTATGGCTACACCTTC. Amino acids: CASSPTETNYGYTF. The chain links TRBV18 to TRBJ1-2; D is unresolved. The CDR3 has 14 amino acids. The V and J ends lost 3 bases and 2 bases respectively, with 10 bases between them. CDR1 and CDR2 from the germline V gene are KGHSH and LQKENI.

The V and J genes are TRBV10-1 and TRBJ1-1, with D maybe TRBD1 (5 bases). The germline gives CDR1 WNHNN, CDR2 SYGVQD (reference sequence). Trimming stripped 8 bases from V and 1 base from J, with 8 bases between. This CDR3 has 12 amino acids. The CDR3 is CASLDKNTEAFF. As DNA, the CDR3 is TGCGCCAGCCTGGACAAGAACACTGAAGCTTTCTTT.

The V gene is TRBV30, the J gene TRBJ1-4; TRBD1 might be the D (5 bases). In germline, CDR1 is GTSNPN, CDR2 SVGIG (reference sequence). CDR3 length: 15 residues. Trimming shortened V by 3 bases and J by 0 bases, and 11 bases separated the two germline ends. The CDR3 protein is CAWRRVTATNEKLFF. CDR3 coding DNA: TGTGCCTGGAGAAGGGTGACAGCAACTAATGAAAAACTGTTTTTT.

The rearrangement uses TRBV6-6 and TRBJ1-5, with D perhaps matching TRBD1 (5 bases). Germline V gene sequence: CDR1 MNHNY, CDR2 SVGAGI (reference sequence). This CDR3 is built from 15 residues. V was pared by 3 bases and J by 0 bases, with 9 bases between. In nucleotides, the CDR3 is TGTGCCAGCAGTTATGGGAGGGGTAGCAATCAGCCCCAGCATTTT. It is translated as CASSYGRGSNQPQHF.

The chain joins TRBV14 to TRBJ2-7; TRBD1 matches 9 bases. The CDR3 is 14 amino acids. Germline V gene lookup returns CDR1 SGHDN and CDR2 FVKESK. V shed 6 bases, J shed 8 bases, and the junction held 11 bases outside the gene matches. Here the CDR3 DNA reads TGTGCCAGCAGTCTTACCGGGACAGGGAACAAGCAGTACTTC. It is translated as CASSLTGTGNKQYF.